The T cell receptor (beta chain) described here comes from a study of blood T cell repertoires in COVID-19. Turning to the study itself: COVID-19 samples, acute and convalescent, were from the United States, Italy and Spain. T cells, B-cell-depleted T cells, or PBMCs supplied cDNA or gDNA.

Germline V gene sequence: CDR1 MNHNS, CDR2 SASEGT. The CDR3 has 12 residues. V was pared by 3 bases and J by 7 bases, with 10 bases between. The protocol was immunoSEQ multiplex PCR, while the TCRdb copy is restricted to in-frame clones and leaves out a portion. The sample includes fewer than 200,000 clones, about 88% of them seen just once. The sequencing input was peripheral blood. The chain couples TRBV6-1 to TRBJ2-7; weak D call: TRBD1 (5 bases). The clonotype originates from a man in his sixties with acute or convalescent COVID-19. The CDR3 region has the DNA TGTGCCAGCAGTGACAGGGTCCGAGAGCAGTACGTC. Its translation: CASSDRVREQYV.